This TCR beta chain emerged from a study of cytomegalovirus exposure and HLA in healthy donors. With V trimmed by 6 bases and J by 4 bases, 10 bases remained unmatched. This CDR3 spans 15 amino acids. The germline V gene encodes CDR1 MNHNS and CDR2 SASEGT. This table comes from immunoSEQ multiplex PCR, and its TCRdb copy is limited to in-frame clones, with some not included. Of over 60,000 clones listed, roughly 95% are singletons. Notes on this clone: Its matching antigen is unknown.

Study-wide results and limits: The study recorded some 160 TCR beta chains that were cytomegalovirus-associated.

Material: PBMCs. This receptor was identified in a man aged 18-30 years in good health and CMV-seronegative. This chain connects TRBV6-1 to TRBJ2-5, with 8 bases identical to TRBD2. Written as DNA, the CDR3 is TGTGCCAGCAGCCTACTAGCGGCCCCCAGAGAGACCCAGTACTTC. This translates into CASSLLAAPRETQYF.